This TCR beta chain came from a study of cytomegalovirus exposure and HLA in healthy donors. General observations from the study: Across donors, most TCRs were seen rarely, yet some public ones were widespread. Several top significant clusters appeared, in a later analysis, to be linked to common viral pathogens. CMV serostatus was the sole immune exposure information available. A later analysis linked a missense variant in DCLRE1C to the trimming of TCR beta V and J genes.

This CDR3 has 14 residues. Germline V gives CDR1 SGHTA, CDR2 FQGNSA. 60 Vbeta and 13 Jbeta primers were used in PCR. TCRdb keeps only in-frame clones here, not all; method: immunoSEQ multiplex PCR. Of roughly 120,000 clones listed, about two thirds are singletons. As to this clone: The antigen is unknown.

V and J are TRBV7-2 and TRBJ2-5; D possibly corresponds to TRBD1 (6 bases). The closer fit of TRBJ2-7 to the DNA end suggests the J call may be wrong. Sequenced: PBMCs. This receptor was obtained from a middle-aged man in good health and CMV-seropositive. The CDR3 sequence is CASSLGRGSYEQYF. The CDR3 DNA is TGTGCCAGCAGCCTGGGCAGGGGTTCCTACGAGCAGTACTTC.